Shown below are 13 T cell receptor beta chains from a single sample sequenced in a study of beta chain features in type 1 diabetes. Study results and caveats: Among all four CD4+ subsets, Type 1 diabetes patients had TCRB CDR3s that were moderately but significantly shorter.

Sequencing targeted expressed TCRB transcripts, as all isolated RNA had been reverse transcribed. Measured with immunoSEQ multiplex PCR; TCRdb has only the in-frame clones, and not every one. This table holds fewer than 450,000 clones, roughly 13% found once. Their antigens remain unidentified. Sequencing used naive CD4+ T cells from blood. These TCRs come from a woman under 30 with type 1 diabetes.

This clone was counted only a few times. V usage is TRBV7-2 and J usage is TRBJ1-2, with D possibly being TRBD1 (5 bases). The CDR3 has 13 residues. V dropped 3 bases and J dropped 7 bases, with 12 bases sitting between them. Per the germline V gene, CDR1 is SGHTA and CDR2 is FQGNSA. The CDR3: CASSLMGEGGYTF. The CDR3 DNA sequence: TGTGCCAGCAGCTTGATGGGGGAGGGTGGCTACACCTTC.

CDR3 amino acids: CASSGPTAIRGYGYTF. The DNA of the CDR3 is TGTGCCAGCAGTGGACCGACAGCTATAAGAGGCTATGGCTACACCTTC. The rearrangement uses TRBV2 and TRBJ1-2, with D possibly being TRBD1 (5 bases). Germline V gives CDR1 SNHLY, CDR2 FYNNEI. This CDR3 region has 16 residues. Trimming removed 4 bases from V and 4 bases from J, with 19 bases in between.

The chain carries TRBV6-5 and TRBJ2-3; 8 bases map to TRBD1. Trimming at V came to 6 bases and at J to 4 bases, leaving 3 bases not matched to a gene. The CDR3 runs 13 residues. Germline V gives CDR1 MNHEY, CDR2 SVGAGI. CDR3 amino acids: CASRDRVADTQYF. In nucleotides, the CDR3 is TGTGCCAGCAGGGACAGGGTTGCAGATACGCAGTATTTT.

V usage is TRBV30 and J usage is TRBJ2-5, with 7 bases that match TRBD1. The better agreement between TRBJ2-7 and the DNA end casts doubt on the J call. This CDR3 comprises 12 residues. CDR1 is GTSNPN, CDR2 SVGIG, per germline (reference sequence). The CDR3 DNA is TGTGCCTGGACCGGGACAGTATACGAGCAGTACTTC. It specifies CAWTGTVYEQYF.

This sequence joins TRBV10-3 and TRBJ2-7; 16 bases agree with TRBD2. CDR1 is ENHRY and CDR2 is SYGVKD in the germline V gene. The ends lost 10 bases at V and 11 bases at J; junction bases unmatched: 8. This CDR3 contains 13 residues. The DNA of the CDR3 is TGTGCCACCGCGGGACTAGCGGGAGGGCCGGAGTACTTC. It yields the protein CATAGLAGGPEYF.

The V call is TRBV4-3, the J call TRBJ2-2; 7 bases match TRBD1. This CDR3 is built from 16 residues. Per germline, CDR1 LGHNA and CDR2 YSLEER. Trimming at V came to 4 bases and at J to 7 bases, leaving 12 bases not matched to a gene. The chain's CDR3 is CASSPLLTGIGGELFF. The CDR3 bases are TGCGCCAGCAGCCCCCTCTTGACAGGGATCGGCGGGGAGCTGTTTTTT.

The chain couples TRBV15 to TRBJ1-5; TRBD1 agrees at 7 bases. After removal of 0 bases from V and 4 bases from J, the junction contained 6 bases not matched to a gene. Germline V gene sequence: CDR1 LNHNV, CDR2 YYDKDF (reference sequence). This CDR3 comprises 16 residues. The DNA of the CDR3 is TGTGCCACCAGCAGAGATAGGGCACAGGGGAATCAGCCCCAGCATTTT. It codes for CATSRDRAQGNQPQHF. Full variable domain (rest looked up from reference TRBV15 and TRBJ1-5): DAMVIQNPRYQVTQFGKPVTLSCSQTLNHNVMYWYQQKSSQAPKLLFHYYDKDFNNEADTPDNFQSRRPNTSFCFLDIRSPGLGDTAMYLCATSRDRAQGNQPQHFGDGTRLSIL.

The gene calls are TRBV5-1 and TRBJ2-5, with TRBD2 identical over 12 bases. J gave up 5 bases and V 3 bases, and 11 bases lay outside the gene matches. Germline V gene data show CDR1 as SGHRS and CDR2 as YFSETQ. This CDR3 has 17 residues. CDR3 sequence reads: CASSYLAGGPKGETQYF. CDR3 nucleotides: TGCGCCAGCAGCTATCTAGCGGGAGGGCCAAAGGGGGAGACCCAGTACTTC.

A few counts support this clone. The chain links TRBV4-3 to TRBJ2-1; 8 bases fit TRBD2. Germline values: CDR1 LGHNA, CDR2 YSLEER. The ends lost 4 bases at V and 2 bases at J; junction bases unmatched: 7. The CDR3 is 16 residues long. CDR3 residues: CASSRTSGGPYNEQFF. The CDR3 region has the DNA TGCGCCAGCAGCCGCACCAGCGGGGGACCCTACAATGAGCAGTTCTTC.

This chain connects TRBV4-3 to TRBJ1-2, with 8 bases lining up with TRBD1. The CDR3 length is 19 residues. The germline CDR1 and CDR2 sequences are LGHNA and YSLEER. The junction had 13 bases not matched to a gene; V was cut back by 0 bases and J by 1 base. The CDR3 loop is CASSQDYPTPGQGNYGYTF. The CDR3 nucleotides are TGCGCCAGCAGCCAAGACTACCCGACGCCAGGACAGGGTAACTATGGCTACACCTTC.

V is TRBV6-5 and J is TRBJ2-1; D gene ambiguous. V was trimmed by 2 bases and J by 10 bases, leaving 12 bases between them. The CDR3 is made up of 13 amino acids. CDR1 is MNHEY, CDR2 SVGAGI, per germline. In DNA form, the CDR3 reads TGTGCCAGCAGTTACAATTATCAGCGCGAGCAGTTCTTC. Protein product: CASSYNYQREQFF.

The chain has TRBV18 and TRBJ2-7; 14 bases align to TRBD2. Trimming removed 6 bases from V and 3 bases from J; junction bases left unmatched: 7. This CDR3 has 16 amino acids. Looked up from germline, CDR1 is KGHSH and CDR2 is LQKENI. The CDR3 here is CASSFGGTSGSYEQYF. In DNA, the CDR3 is TGTGCCAGCTCTTTCGGGGGGACTAGCGGGAGCTACGAGCAGTACTTC.

The chain is built from TRBV5-1 and TRBJ2-6; maybe TRBD2 (6 bases). The CDR3 loop spans 16 amino acids. Germline values: CDR1 SGHRS, CDR2 YFSETQ. V was clipped by 3 bases and J by 2 bases, with 12 bases between them. CDR3 amino acids: CASSSRLGAGANVLTF. In nucleotides, the CDR3 is TGCGCCAGCAGCTCCAGACTAGGAGCTGGGGCCAACGTCCTGACTTTC.